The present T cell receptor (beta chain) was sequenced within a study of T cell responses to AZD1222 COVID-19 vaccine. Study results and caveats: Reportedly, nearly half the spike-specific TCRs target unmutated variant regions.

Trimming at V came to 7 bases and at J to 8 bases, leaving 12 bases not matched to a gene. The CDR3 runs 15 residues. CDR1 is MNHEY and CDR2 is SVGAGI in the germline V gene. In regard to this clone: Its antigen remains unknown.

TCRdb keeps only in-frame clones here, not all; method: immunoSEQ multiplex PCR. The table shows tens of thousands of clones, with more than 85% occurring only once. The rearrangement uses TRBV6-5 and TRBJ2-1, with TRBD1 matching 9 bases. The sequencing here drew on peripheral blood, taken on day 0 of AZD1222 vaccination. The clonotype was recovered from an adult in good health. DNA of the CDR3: TGTGCCAGCACCGGAACCGGGACAGGGAAATATGAGCAGTTCTTC. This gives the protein CASTGTGTGKYEQFF.